A single sample is the source of the 20 T cell receptor beta chains below, sequenced in a study of T-cell reconstitution after alpha-beta-depleted transplantation in children. TCRbeta library construction was performed incorporating unique molecular identifiers. A single record per CDR3 protein comes from TCRdb applying MiXCR to the PCR reads. The sample holds about 110,000 distinct CDR3 sequences; approximately 6.4% are singletons and the top ten take approximately 23%. Source: PBMCs, mostly from graft donor cells, taken 360 days after TCRalphabeta/CD19-depleted stem cell transplant. The receptors were gathered from a male patient under 10 years old who had a stem cell transplant for acute lymphoblastic leukemia, so the T cells may come from the graft donor.

The table lists this clonotype with a count of one. A much larger clone differs by one base, so this may be a read error. CDR3 DNA sequence: TGCAGCGTTGAATACAGGGACTACGAGCAGTACTTC. It codes for CSVEYRDYEQYF. V and J are TRBV29-1 and TRBJ2-7; D may be TRBD1 (6 bases). The V and J ends lost 2 bases and 3 bases respectively, with 8 bases between them. Germline CDR1 and CDR2: SQVTM and ANQGSEA. The CDR3 consists of 12 residues.

At least ten counts were recorded for this clonotype. The chain recombines TRBV9 with TRBJ2-5; 10 nucleotides line up with TRBD2. The V gene end was trimmed by 1 base and the J gene end by 2 bases; junction bases not matched to a gene: 5. The V gene's germline CDR1 is SGDLS and CDR2 YYNGEE. The CDR3 consists of 16 residues. This CDR3 is CASSVSGSGRQETQYF. The CDR3 nucleotides read TGTGCCAGCAGCGTATCGGGTAGCGGGAGGCAAGAGACCCAGTACTTC.

The table lists this clonotype with a few counts. The rearrangement links TRBV7-9 to TRBJ2-3; D gene unclear. V was pared by 5 bases and J by 3 bases, with 9 bases between. There are 13 residues in the CDR3. Germline CDR1 reads SEHNR; CDR2 reads FQNEAQ (reference sequence). CDR3 sequence reads: CASSRPDTDTQYF. DNA of the CDR3: TGTGCCAGCAGCAGGCCCGATACAGATACGCAGTATTTT.

This chain connects TRBV4-3 to TRBJ2-7; 8 bases map to TRBD1. With 4 bases clipped from V and 5 bases from J, the junction kept 4 bases outside the gene matches. Germline V lookup: CDR1 LGHNA, CDR2 YSLEER. CDR3 size: 13 residues. The CDR3 DNA is TGCGCCAGCAGCCGACGACAGGGGAACGAGCAGTACTTC. Translation gives CASSRRQGNEQYF.

This chain links TRBV4-3 with TRBJ1-4; TRBD1 matches 7 bases. The germline V gene has CDR1 LGHNA and CDR2 YSLEER. Trimming at V came to 0 bases and at J to 8 bases, leaving 9 bases not matched to a gene. The CDR3 extends over 16 amino acids. The CDR3 loop is CASSQDRQGGNEKLFF. The CDR3 coding sequence is TGCGCCAGCAGCCAAGATAGGCAGGGGGGGAACGAAAAACTGTTTTTT.

The CDR3 sequence is CASSPSKVDEQFF. The CDR3 coding sequence is TGTGCCAGCAGCCCGAGCAAGGTCGATGAGCAGTTCTTC. The chain uses TRBV7-9 and TRBJ2-1; D gene unclear. With 5 bases removed from V and 8 bases from J, the gap between germline ends came to 13 bases. CDR3 length: 13 amino acids. The germline gives CDR1 SEHNR, CDR2 FQNEAQ (reference sequence).

There are a few counts of this clonotype. The CDR3 DNA is TGTGCCACCAGGTTTGGAGATACGCAGTATTTT. Its protein is CATRFGDTQYF. The chain links TRBV24-1 to TRBJ2-3, with D unclear. Deletions cut 7 bases from V and 5 bases from J, with 6 bases between. Germline V gene data show CDR1 as KGHDR and CDR2 as SFDVKD. CDR3 length: 11 amino acids.

V gene TRBV4-3 combines with J gene TRBJ2-7, with D unresolved. Trimming took off 1 base at V and 4 bases at J, with 8 bases between the two ends. The CDR3 runs to 13 residues. Germline V gene lookup returns CDR1 LGHNA and CDR2 YSLEER. The CDR3 reads CASSQGTGYEQYF. The CDR3 DNA sequence: TGCGCCAGCAGCCAAGGAACGGGTTACGAGCAGTACTTC.

The rearrangement uses TRBV7-6 and TRBJ2-7; the D is unclear. The V gene lost 2 bases and the J gene lost 5 bases, with 13 bases spanning the gap. The germline V gene has CDR1 SGHVS and CDR2 FNYEAQ. The CDR3 spans 14 residues. The CDR3 bases are TGTGCCAGCAGCTTATTGGGGTCGGCAAACGAGCAGTACTTC. It yields the protein CASSLLGSANEQYF.

This clonotype has only a few counts. The chain links TRBV28 to TRBJ1-5; D is unclear. This CDR3 has 15 amino acids. V was clipped by 2 bases and J by 0 bases, with 8 bases between them. Germline V gene sequence: CDR1 MDHEN, CDR2 SYDVKM. The CDR3 loop reads CASSLVIGSNQPQHF. CDR3 in DNA: TGTGCCAGCAGTTTAGTTATAGGTAGCAATCAGCCCCAGCATTTT.

This clonotype was seen repeatedly, ten times or more. This chain links TRBV28 with TRBJ2-3; D unclear. Germline-derived CDR1 and CDR2 are MDHEN and SYDVKM. The CDR3 is 14 residues long. The V and J ends lost 5 bases and 7 bases respectively, with 16 bases between them. CDR3 in amino acids: CASSPTLAINTQYF. In DNA, the CDR3 is TGTGCCAGCAGTCCGACACTGGCAATAAATACGCAGTATTTT.

There are many counts of this clonotype. The chain joins TRBV7-9 to TRBJ2-2, with D possibly matching TRBD2 (7 bases). The ends were cut back, 3 bases at V and 7 bases at J, with 12 bases in the middle. Germline assignment: CDR1 SEHNR and CDR2 FQNEAQ (reference sequence). This CDR3 has 14 residues. CDR3: CASSFAGANGELFF. CDR3 DNA sequence: TGTGCCAGCAGCTTCGCGGGGGCGAACGGGGAGCTGTTTTTT.

At least ten counts were recorded for this clonotype. The chain carries TRBV4-2 and TRBJ2-2; D gene uncertain. CDR1 is LGHNA and CDR2 is YNFKEQ in the germline V gene. Trimming took 3 bases from V and 1 from J, leaving 12 bases between them. The CDR3 length is 16 residues. DNA of the CDR3: TGTGCCAGCAGCCAGAGCCTAAGGCGGAACACCGGGGAGCTGTTTTTT. This encodes CASSQSLRRNTGELFF.

The chain is built from TRBV28 and TRBJ1-6; D gene unclear. The CDR3 is 17 amino acids. Germline V CDR1 and CDR2: MDHEN, SYDVKM. Trimming shortened V by 5 bases and J by 4 bases, and 18 bases separated the two germline ends. Here the CDR3 reads CASSLPLPTGYNSPLHF. CDR3 bases: TGTGCCAGCAGTCTACCCCTACCCACGGGTTATAATTCACCCCTCCACTTT.

The genes are TRBV27 and TRBJ1-1; the match to TRBD1 covers 9 bases. The CDR3 has 15 amino acids. The V segment lost 0 bases and the J segment 6 bases; nucleotides outside the gene matches: 5. The germline V gene has CDR1 MNHEY and CDR2 SMNVEV (reference sequence). The CDR3 protein is CASSLSGTGTAEAFF. CDR3 nucleotide sequence: TGTGCCAGCAGTTTATCGGGGACAGGGACCGCTGAAGCTTTCTTT.

The gene calls are TRBV6-1 and TRBJ2-1; the match to TRBD2 covers 9 bases. The V gene's germline CDR1 is MNHNS and CDR2 SASEGT. The CDR3 length is 16 residues. Trimming at V came to 4 bases and at J to 2 bases, leaving 6 bases not matched to a gene. CDR3 sequence: CASSAAGLAAYNEQFF. The CDR3 DNA sequence: TGTGCCAGCAGTGCAGCGGGACTAGCTGCCTACAATGAGCAGTTCTTC.

This clonotype has a count of ten or more. The gene calls are TRBV6-5 and TRBJ2-2; 7 bases are a match to TRBD1. The CDR3 is 14 amino acids. The V gene end was trimmed by 9 bases and the J gene end by 4 bases; junction bases not matched to a gene: 8. Germline V gives CDR1 MNHEY, CDR2 SVGAGI. CDR3 in amino acids: CASDRAGGTGELFF. The DNA of the CDR3 is TGTGCCAGTGACCGGGCAGGGGGCACCGGGGAGCTGTTTTTT.

Many counts were recorded for this clonotype. This chain links TRBV12-3 or TRBV12-4 with TRBJ2-3; D unresolved. The CDR3 consists of 12 residues. With 3 bases removed from V and 6 bases from J, the gap between germline ends came to 7 bases. CDR3 residues: CASSFHFDTQYF. CDR3 nucleotide sequence: TGTGCCAGCAGTTTCCATTTCGATACGCAGTATTTT.

This clonotype has at least ten counts. The gene calls are TRBV5-1 and TRBJ2-7, with TRBD1 matching over 8 bases. J gave up 0 bases and V 4 bases, and 6 bases lay outside the gene matches. This CDR3 has 15 amino acids. The germline gives CDR1 SGHRS, CDR2 YFSETQ. CDR3 sequence: CASSPWTGSSYEQYF. The CDR3 region has the DNA TGCGCCAGCAGCCCCTGGACAGGGAGCTCCTACGAGCAGTACTTC.

This clonotype was seen repeatedly, ten times or more. The J gene is TRBJ2-5, the V gene TRBV29-1, with D possibly being TRBD1 (6 bases). Germline loops: CDR1 SQVTM, CDR2 ANQGSEA. V gave up 6 bases and J gave up 2 bases, with 7 bases separating them. This CDR3 contains 11 residues. CDR3 sequence: CSVQGQETQYF. In nucleotides, the CDR3 is TGCAGCGTGCAGGGGCAAGAGACCCAGTACTTC.